The 23 T cell receptor beta chains given below trace back to one sample, sequenced in a study of cytomegalovirus exposure and HLA in healthy donors. In the PCR, 60 Vbeta and 13 Jbeta primers were used. Libraries were prepared by immunoSEQ multiplex PCR; TCRdb keeps only in-frame clonotypes and omits some of them. The table lists 150,000 to 250,000 clones, 80% to 85% of them singletons. Sequencing input: PBMCs. The receptor source for this set is a woman aged 45 to 65 in good health and CMV-seropositive.

CDR3 residues: CASSRRETGKNIQYF. The CDR3 DNA is TGTGCCAGCAGCCGCAGGGAAACGGGCAAAAACATTCAGTACTTC. The chain is built from TRBV2 and TRBJ2-4, with D possibly being TRBD1 (5 bases). The CDR3 runs to 15 residues. Trimming took 6 bases from V and 3 from J, leaving 15 bases between them. Germline CDR1 reads SNHLY; CDR2 reads FYNNEI.

The V call is TRBV11-2, the J call TRBJ2-7; D is uncertain. Trimming took 0 bases from V and 0 from J, leaving 12 bases between them. This CDR3 region has 16 residues. Germline V lookup: CDR1 SGHAT, CDR2 FQNNGV. This chain's CDR3 is CASSLERQAYSYEQYF. For the CDR3, the DNA is TGTGCCAGCAGCTTAGAAAGGCAGGCGTACTCCTACGAGCAGTACTTC.

This rearrangement joins TRBV7-9 to TRBJ2-5, with a possible D match to TRBD1 (6 bases). V was shortened by 3 bases and J by 1 base, with 12 bases between the two germline ends. The germline gives CDR1 SEHNR, CDR2 FQNEAQ (reference sequence). This CDR3 comprises 15 residues. The CDR3 region has the DNA TGTGCCAGCAGCTTGGGCCGACAGGTCCAAGAGACCCAGTACTTC. This codes for CASSLGRQVQETQYF.

About this clone: Germline and junction disagree at one end, which may indicate a read error. The chain employs TRBV6-1 and TRBJ2-2, with D possibly matching TRBD2 (5 bases). The CDR3 runs 14 residues. Germline assignment: CDR1 MNHNS and CDR2 SASEGT. CDR3 protein: CASSGLQVTGELSF. CDR3 nucleotides: TGTGCCAGCAGTGGGTTACAAGTTACCGGGGAGCTGTCTTTT.

Comments on this clone: At one end the junction does not follow the germline gene, possibly because of a read error. The chain has TRBV5-1 and TRBJ2-6, with D maybe TRBD1 (5 bases). CDR3 length: 15 residues. Germline assignment: CDR1 SGHRS and CDR2 YFSETQ. CDR3 sequence (DNA): TGCGCCAGCAGCTTGGACGTCTCTGGGGCCAACGGCCTGACTTTC. This encodes CASSLDVSGANGLTF.

This chain joins TRBV10-3 and TRBJ2-1; 7 positions match TRBD1. The trim removed 10 bases at V and 5 bases at J, leaving 5 bases unmatched. This CDR3 comprises 12 residues. CDR1 and CDR2 from the germline V gene are ENHRY and SYGVKD. The CDR3 loop reads CATTGLDNEQFF. The CDR3 nucleotides are TGTGCCACGACAGGGCTTGACAATGAGCAGTTCTTC.

The rearrangement uses TRBV6-5 and TRBJ1-5; tentative D call: TRBD1 (5 bases). The CDR3 consists of 14 residues. The V end was cut by 9 bases, the J end by 3 bases, with 15 bases between. Germline V gene data show CDR1 as MNHEY and CDR2 as SVGAGI. The CDR3 protein is CARLDGGVNQPQHF. As DNA, the CDR3 is TGTGCCAGACTGGACGGAGGGGTCAATCAGCCCCAGCATTTT.

J is TRBJ2-3 and V is TRBV9; TRBD2 is a possible D gene (5 bases). The CDR3 is 14 amino acids. CDR1 SGDLS and CDR2 YYNGEE come from the germline V gene. Deletions cut 3 bases from V and 2 bases from J, with 10 bases between. CDR3 region: CASSEGVLTDTQYF. In nucleotides, the CDR3 is TGTGCCAGCAGCGAGGGAGTTCTCACAGATACGCAGTATTTT.

Only a few counts were recorded for this clone. The germline gene is not matched at one end of the junction; a read error may be the cause. Here the CDR3 reads CASSERLAKNSQYF. For the CDR3, the DNA is TGTGCCAGCAGTGAACGACTAGCCAAAAACAGTCAGTACTTC. V usage is TRBV2 and J usage is TRBJ2-4, with 7 bases matching TRBD2. CDR1 SNHLY and CDR2 FYNNEI come from the germline V gene. This CDR3 has 14 residues.

The rearrangement joins TRBV7-9 to TRBJ1-5; D gene uncertain. Germline loops: CDR1 SEHNR, CDR2 FQNEAQ (reference sequence). The CDR3 is 13 residues long. V was pared by 2 bases and J by 5 bases, with 7 bases between. CDR3 coding DNA: TGTGCCAGCAGCTTACAAGGAGATCAGCCCCAGCATTTT. Its translation: CASSLQGDQPQHF.

The J gene is TRBJ2-3, the V gene TRBV7-3; 9 bases match TRBD2. The germline CDR1 and CDR2 sequences are SGHTA and FQGTGA. Losses at the gene ends were 1 base for V and 2 bases for J; bases not matched to a gene: 4. The CDR3 is 16 residues long. The CDR3 sequence: CASSLRASGTTDTQYF. DNA for the CDR3: TGTGCCAGCAGCTTAAGGGCTAGCGGGACCACAGATACGCAGTATTTT. Using reference TRBV7-3 and TRBJ2-3 for the parts outside the CDR3, the full variable domain is GAGVSQTPSNKVTEKGKYVELRCDPISGHTALYWYRQSLGQGPEFLIYFQGTGAADDSGLPNDRFFAVRPEGSVSTLKIQRTERGDSAVYLCASSLRASGTTDTQYFGPGTRLTVL.

This chain connects TRBV7-3 to TRBJ2-7; tentative D call: TRBD1 (6 bases). This CDR3 contains 16 residues. Per germline, CDR1 SGHTA and CDR2 FQGTGA. V was clipped by 1 base and J by 2 bases, with 15 bases between them. The CDR3 here is CASSLKGTPRAYEQYF. As DNA, the CDR3 is TGTGCCAGCAGCTTAAAAGGGACACCGAGGGCCTACGAGCAGTACTTC. The full variable domain, completed using reference TRBV7-3 and TRBJ2-7, is GAGVSQTPSNKVTEKGKYVELRCDPISGHTALYWYRQSLGQGPEFLIYFQGTGAADDSGLPNDRFFAVRPEGSVSTLKIQRTERGDSAVYLCASSLKGTPRAYEQYFGPGTRLTVT.

This clone was picked up one time. The chain joins TRBV7-9 to TRBJ2-1, with TRBD2 identical over 11 bases. This CDR3 region has 15 residues. Germline V gene data show CDR1 as SEHNR and CDR2 as FQNEAQ (reference sequence). The V gene end was trimmed by 5 bases and the J gene end by 2 bases; junction bases not matched to a gene: 2. DNA for the CDR3: TGTGCCAGCAGCCGTAGCGGGAGGGCCTACAATGAGCAGTTCTTC. Amino acid sequence: CASSRSGRAYNEQFF.

The rearrangement joins TRBV28 to TRBJ2-3; D is uncertain. Trimming stripped 7 bases from V and 5 bases from J, with 13 bases between. There are 13 residues in the CDR3. Per the germline V gene, CDR1 is MDHEN and CDR2 is SYDVKM. The CDR3 DNA sequence: TGTGCCAGCACTTTGATACTCGGAGATACGCAGTATTTT. It is translated as CASTLILGDTQYF.

The rearrangement links TRBV5-1 to TRBJ2-7, with D perhaps matching TRBD2 (6 bases). Germline CDR1 and CDR2: SGHRS and YFSETQ. The CDR3 runs 15 residues. V was trimmed by 4 bases and J by 1 base, leaving 15 bases between them. Written as DNA, the CDR3 is TGCGCCAGCAGCCCGACCGGGACTCAATCCTACGAGCAGTACTTC. Amino acid sequence: CASSPTGTQSYEQYF.

DNA for the CDR3: TGTGCCAGCAGTTACTTAGGGACAGCTTGGAAAGCTTTCTTT. It codes for CASSYLGTAWKAFF. The chain has TRBV6-5 and TRBJ1-1; 7 bases are a match to TRBD1. Per germline, CDR1 MNHEY and CDR2 SVGAGI. J lost 9 bases, V lost 1 base, and 8 bases had no gene match. This CDR3 region has 14 residues.

The chain combines TRBV10-3 with TRBJ1-2; TRBD1 aligns across 7 bases. There are 13 residues in the CDR3. Trimming cost V 4 bases and J 7 bases; bases outside gene matches: 6. The germline V gene has CDR1 ENHRY and CDR2 SYGVKD. This CDR3 is CAISVEGAFGYTF. CDR3 bases: TGTGCCATCAGTGTAGAGGGGGCGTTTGGCTACACCTTC.

This clone was counted a few times. The J gene is TRBJ1-4, the V gene TRBV4-1; perhaps TRBD1 as D (6 bases). Per the germline V gene, CDR1 is MGHRA and CDR2 is YSYEKL. Trimming took off 4 bases at V and 0 bases at J, with 6 bases between the two ends. The CDR3 length is 14 residues. The CDR3 protein is CASSRTATNEKLFF. The CDR3 DNA follows: TGCGCCAGCAGCCGGACAGCAACTAATGAAAAACTGTTTTTT.

The table lists this clone with a few counts. This sequence joins TRBV7-6 and TRBJ2-1; 8 nucleotides line up with TRBD1. Germline V gene data show CDR1 as SGHVS and CDR2 as FNYEAQ. The CDR3 has 18 residues. J gave up 2 bases and V 5 bases, and 14 bases lay outside the gene matches. DNA of the CDR3: TGTGCCAGCAGCCACCGAGCAGGGGGCGCGGTTGCCTACAATGAGCAGTTCTTC. This translates into CASSHRAGGAVAYNEQFF.

This clone has a single count. The chain employs TRBV6-5 and TRBJ1-6; 7 nucleotides match TRBD1. After removal of 5 bases from V and 5 bases from J, the junction contained 3 bases not matched to a gene. Germline V lookup: CDR1 MNHEY, CDR2 SVGAGI. The CDR3 totals 14 residues. CDR3 sequence: CASSRGQDNSPLHF. CDR3 coding DNA: TGTGCCAGCAGTAGAGGACAGGATAATTCACCCCTCCACTTT.

This clone was counted a few times. The chain employs TRBV13 and TRBJ1-2, with 8 bases lining up with TRBD1. The V segment lost 3 bases and the J segment 8 bases; nucleotides outside the gene matches: 14. Germline CDR1 PRHDT, CDR2 FYEKMQ (reference sequence). The CDR3 runs to 16 residues. The DNA of the CDR3 is TGTGCCAGCAGCTTTTGGGGTGACAGGGGAGTGGAGGGCTACACCTTC. Translated: CASSFWGDRGVEGYTF. Looking up the rest from reference TRBV13 and TRBJ1-2 gives the full variable domain: AAGVIQSPRHLIKEKRETATLKCYPIPRHDTVYWYQQGPGQDPQFLISFYEKMQSDKGSIPDRFSAQQFSDYHSELNMSSLELGDSALYFCASSFWGDRGVEGYTFGSGTRLTVV.

This chain connects TRBV9 to TRBJ2-1; 7 nucleotides agree with TRBD2. The CDR3 spans 15 residues. The germline CDR1 and CDR2 sequences are SGDLS and YYNGEE. V shed 3 bases, J shed 3 bases, and the junction held 6 bases outside the gene matches. The CDR3 coding sequence is TGTGCCAGCAGCGGCGCTAGCGGAGTCTACAATGAGCAGTTCTTC. The encoded protein is CASSGASGVYNEQFF.

This chain links TRBV25-1 with TRBJ2-5, with TRBD2 matching over 7 bases. CDR1 and CDR2 from the germline V gene are MGHDK and SYGVNS. CDR3 length equals 14 residues. Trimming at V came to 1 base and at J to 7 bases, leaving 6 bases not matched to a gene. The CDR3 loop reads CASSESLAAGTQYF. The CDR3 DNA reads TGTGCCAGCAGTGAATCCCTAGCGGCCGGGACCCAGTACTTC. Drawing the rest from reference TRBV25-1 and TRBJ2-5, the complete variable domain is EADIYQTPRYLVIGTGKKITLECSQTMGHDKMYWYQQDPGMELHLIHYSYGVNSTEKGDLSSESTVSRIRTEHFPLTLESARPSHTSQYLCASSESLAAGTQYFGPGTRLLVL.